Following are 2 T cell receptor beta chains from one sample sequenced in a study of T cell clonality in common variable immunodeficiency. Assay used: immunoSEQ multiplex PCR; TCRdb lists only in-frame clones, some missing. This repertoire holds around 57,000 clones, and none appear only once. Specimen: peripheral blood mononuclear cells. The receptor set was obtained from a person aged 18-70 years in good health.

This clone has at least ten counts. The CDR3 goes on 3 residues after the read ends, and that part is filled in from the germline J gene. The chain couples TRBV2 to TRBJ2-7, with D perhaps TRBD2 (5 bases). Germline V lookup: CDR1 SNHLY, CDR2 FYNNEI. V was trimmed by 6 bases and J by 3 bases, leaving 12 bases between them. The CDR3 is 13 amino acids. Partial CDR3 DNA: TGTGCCAGCAGGGACGGACTCAACTACGAG. Translating gives CASRDGLNYE. The CDR3 reads in full as CASRDGLNYEQYF.

Regarding this clone: A read error may account for a junction end that differs from germline. The read ends 3 residues shy of where the CDR3 ends; the end is completed using the germline J gene. The same CDR3 also results from other DNA sequences found in this sample. This chain uses TRBV7-8 with TRBJ2-2; D gene ambiguous. The CDR3 sequence is 12 residues long. Per the germline V gene, CDR1 is SGHVS and CDR2 is FQNEAQ. CDR3 bases read: TGTGCTAGCAGCTCCGACACCGGGGAG. Translation: CASSSDTGE. From start to end, the CDR3 is CASSSDTGELFF.